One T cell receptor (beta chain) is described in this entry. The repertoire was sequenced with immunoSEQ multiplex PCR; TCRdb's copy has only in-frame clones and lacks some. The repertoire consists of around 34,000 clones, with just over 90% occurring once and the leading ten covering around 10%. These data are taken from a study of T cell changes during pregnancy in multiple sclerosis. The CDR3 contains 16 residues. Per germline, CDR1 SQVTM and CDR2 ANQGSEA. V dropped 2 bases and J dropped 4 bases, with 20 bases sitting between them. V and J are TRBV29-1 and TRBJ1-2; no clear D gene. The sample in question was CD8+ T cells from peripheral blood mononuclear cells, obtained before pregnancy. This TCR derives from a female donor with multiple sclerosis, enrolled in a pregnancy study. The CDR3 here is CSVENREGMLTYGYTF. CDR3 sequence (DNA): TGCAGCGTTGAAAATAGGGAGGGAATGTTAACCTATGGCTACACCTTC.